Presented here are 19 T cell receptor beta chains from one specimen sequenced in a study of OX40 agonist ivuxolimab in advanced cancers. Data came from immunoSEQ multiplex PCR; TCRdb stores just in-frame clones and leaves some out. This table holds about 79,000 clones, roughly 94% found once. This sample comprised CD4+ or CD8+ T cells sorted from blood, obtained in a trial of the OX40 agonist ivuxolimab. These receptors were obtained from an adult with an advanced solid tumor such as melanoma, head and neck, liver or kidney cancer.

V gene TRBV15 combines with J gene TRBJ2-4, with D perhaps TRBD1 (7 bases). Germline V gene lookup returns CDR1 LNHNV and CDR2 YYDKDF (reference sequence). The CDR3 totals 16 residues. The V end was cut by 0 bases, the J end by 5 bases, with 14 bases between. The CDR3 DNA is TGTGCCACCAGCAGAGATTGGGGGGACAGAGAAAACATTCAGTACTTC. This translates into CATSRDWGDRENIQYF.

The rearrangement links TRBV29-1 to TRBJ1-1; TRBD1 matches 8 bases. CDR1 SQVTM and CDR2 ANQGSEA come from the germline V gene. CDR3 length equals 15 residues. V shed 0 bases, J shed 11 bases, and the junction held 14 bases outside the gene matches. CDR3 DNA sequence: TGCAGCGTTGAAGATGTGGCAGGGGGCGAAGTGAGGGCTTTCTTT. Protein product: CSVEDVAGGEVRAFF.

This clone occurred once. This same CDR3 is encoded by further DNA sequences in the sample. The chain couples TRBV19 to TRBJ2-7; 9 positions agree with TRBD2. There are 14 residues in the CDR3. The V and J ends lost 2 bases and 4 bases, in that order; junction bases with no gene match: 3. Germline V lookup: CDR1 LNHDA, CDR2 SQIVND (reference sequence). DNA for the CDR3: TGTGCCAGTAGTATAACTAGCGGGTCGTACGAGCAGTACTTC. It yields the protein CASSITSGSYEQYF. The full variable domain, in which reference TRBV19 and TRBJ2-7 provide the parts outside the CDR3, is DGGITQSPKYLFRKEGQNVTLSCEQNLNHDAMYWYRQDPGQGLRLIYYSQIVNDFQKGDIAEGYSVSREKKESFPLTVTSAQKNPTAFYLCASSITSGSYEQYFGPGTRLTVT.

V is TRBV6-5 and J is TRBJ1-1, with D possibly matching TRBD1 (6 bases). The CDR3 totals 16 residues. CDR1 is MNHEY, CDR2 SVGAGI, per germline. V gave up 3 bases and J gave up 3 bases, with 17 bases separating them. The CDR3 sequence is CASSYFLGAVDTEAFF. DNA of the CDR3: TGTGCCAGCAGTTATTTTCTGGGGGCCGTCGACACTGAAGCTTTCTTT.

The chain uses TRBV30 and TRBJ2-1, with D hard to call. Trimming pared 3 bases from V and 2 bases from J, leaving 5 bases between. Germline lookup yields CDR1 GTSNPN and CDR2 SVGIG (reference sequence). The length of the CDR3 is 12 residues. CDR3 sequence: CAWSIPYNEQFF. The CDR3 coding sequence is TGTGCCTGGAGCATACCCTACAATGAGCAGTTCTTC.

V is TRBV10-2 and J is TRBJ2-3; D is unclear. The V gene lost 1 base and the J gene lost 1 base, with 9 bases spanning the gap. Germline loops: CDR1 WSHSY, CDR2 SAAADI. CDR3 size: 15 residues. The CDR3 sequence is CASSEFDTGTDTQYF. The CDR3 nucleotides are TGCGCCAGCAGTGAGTTTGACACGGGCACAGATACGCAGTATTTT.

This clone was counted a single time. The chain uses TRBV9 and TRBJ2-7; the D gene is possibly TRBD2 (6 bases). Trimming left V 0 bases short and J 1 base short, with 14 bases between. The CDR3 consists of 16 residues. Germline CDR1 is SGDLS and CDR2 is YYNGEE. The DNA for the CDR3 is TGTGCCAGCAGCGTAGACTCTGGGGGACTTTCCTACGAGCAGTACTTC. Protein sequence: CASSVDSGGLSYEQYF.

The gene calls are TRBV9 and TRBJ2-1, with 14 bases identical to TRBD2. The CDR3 is 17 residues long. In germline, CDR1 is SGDLS, CDR2 YYNGEE. V was clipped by 1 base and J by 10 bases; unmatched bases: 10. CDR3 sequence: CASSVNLRLAGGHEQFF. In DNA form, the CDR3 reads TGTGCCAGCAGCGTAAATTTACGACTAGCGGGAGGGCACGAGCAGTTCTTC. Supplemented by reference TRBV9 and TRBJ2-1, the full variable domain reads DSGVTQTPKHLITATGQRVTLRCSPRSGDLSVYWYQQSLDQGLQFLIQYYNGEERAKGNILERFSAQQFPDLHSELNLSSLELGDSALYFCASSVNLRLAGGHEQFFGPGTRLTVL.

V is TRBV5-1 and J is TRBJ1-1; 7 nucleotides align to TRBD1. V lost 8 bases and J lost 1; bases outside the gene matches: 5. This CDR3 region has 13 residues. Germline lookup yields CDR1 SGHRS and CDR2 YFSETQ. The CDR3 region is CASMDRSNTEAFF. The DNA of the CDR3 is TGCGCCAGTATGGACAGGTCGAACACTGAAGCTTTCTTT. Together with reference TRBV5-1 and TRBJ1-1, the CDR3 gives the full variable domain: KAGVTQTPRYLIKTRGQQVTLSCSPISGHRSVSWYQQTPGQGLQFLFEYFSETQRNKGNFPGRFSGRQFSNSRSEMNVSTLELGDSALYLCASMDRSNTEAFFGQGTRLTVV.

The V and J genes are TRBV28 and TRBJ2-2; TRBD1 matches at 9 bases. With V trimmed by 6 bases and J by 4 bases, 6 bases remained unmatched. Germline V lookup: CDR1 MDHEN, CDR2 SYDVKM. This CDR3 contains 15 residues. This chain's CDR3 is CASSTGTGITGELFF. In nucleotides, the CDR3 is TGTGCCAGCAGCACCGGGACAGGGATCACCGGGGAGCTGTTTTTT.

The chain has TRBV19 and TRBJ1-4; D is ambiguous. CDR1 and CDR2 from the germline V gene are LNHDA and SQIVND (reference sequence). The CDR3 is 15 residues long. V lost 5 bases and J lost 6, with 16 bases in between. The DNA for the CDR3 is TGTGCCAGTAGTGGAATACAAGACGCCTATGAAAAACTGTTTTTT. Translating gives CASSGIQDAYEKLFF.

This clone has a single count. The J gene is TRBJ2-7, the V gene TRBV28; 8 positions agree with TRBD1. The germline gives CDR1 MDHEN, CDR2 SYDVKM. J lost 3 bases, V lost 6 bases, and 7 bases had no gene match. The CDR3 loop spans 14 amino acids. The CDR3 region is CASSPGTGGYEQYF. The DNA for the CDR3 is TGTGCCAGCAGCCCCGGGACAGGAGGCTACGAGCAGTACTTC.

The V gene is TRBV9, the J gene TRBJ2-3; no clear D. CDR1 and CDR2 from the germline V gene are SGDLS and YYNGEE. V gave up 7 bases and J gave up 6 bases, with 15 bases separating them. The CDR3 runs 13 residues. CDR3 DNA: TGTGCCAGCTCCCCCGGCCCTTCGGATACGCAGTATTTT. This gives the protein CASSPGPSDTQYF.

The chain joins TRBV7-9 to TRBJ1-1; D is unclear. With 5 bases removed from V and 0 bases from J, the gap between germline ends came to 13 bases. The CDR3 has 15 residues. Germline V gene lookup returns CDR1 SEHNR and CDR2 FQNEAQ (reference sequence). The CDR3 nucleotides read TGTGCCAGCAGCCCCCTGGACGGCATGAACACTGAAGCTTTCTTT. It codes for CASSPLDGMNTEAFF.

The V and J genes are TRBV29-1 and TRBJ1-1, with no clear D. The V end lost 8 bases, the J end lost 0 bases, and 10 bases lay between the germline ends. Looked up from germline, CDR1 is SQVTM and CDR2 is ANQGSEA. CDR3 length equals 12 residues. DNA of the CDR3: TGCAGCCTCGGGATTCTGAACACTGAAGCTTTCTTT. Encoded protein: CSLGILNTEAFF.

The V and J genes are TRBV30 and TRBJ1-5; TRBD1 is a possible D gene (5 bases). The CDR3 length is 15 residues. Germline V gene data show CDR1 as GTSNPN and CDR2 as SVGIG (reference sequence). V lost 3 bases to trimming and J lost 1 base, with 13 bases between them. DNA for the CDR3: TGTGCCTGGAGGGACGGGGCAGGGAGCAATCAGCCCCAGCATTTT. Protein sequence: CAWRDGAGSNQPQHF.

The chain is built from TRBV7-2 and TRBJ2-5; 11 bases agree with TRBD1. Germline lookup yields CDR1 SGHTA and CDR2 FQGNSA. V lost 5 bases to trimming and J lost 5 bases; unmatched junction nucleotides: 7. This CDR3 is built from 15 residues. CDR3 bases: TGTGCCAGCAGCCCCTGGGACAGGGGGAAGGAGACCCAGTACTTC. It yields the protein CASSPWDRGKETQYF. Full variable domain (rest looked up from reference TRBV7-2 and TRBJ2-5): GAGVSQSPSNKVTEKGKDVELRCDPISGHTALYWYRQSLGQGLEFLIYFQGNSAPDKSGLPSDRFSAERTGGSVSTLTIQRTQQEDSAVYLCASSPWDRGKETQYFGPGTRLLVL.

The chain recombines TRBV9 with TRBJ2-6; weak D call: TRBD1 (5 bases). Germline CDR1 is SGDLS and CDR2 is YYNGEE. V gave up 8 bases and J gave up 2 bases, with 8 bases separating them. The CDR3 sequence is 13 residues long. The CDR3 region is CASDRTGANVLTF. CDR3 in DNA: TGTGCCAGTGACAGAACTGGGGCCAACGTCCTGACTTTC.

The chain couples TRBV27 to TRBJ1-3; TRBD1 matches at 7 bases. J was trimmed by 3 bases and V by 0 bases; bases with no gene match: 20. The V gene's germline CDR1 is MNHEY and CDR2 SMNVEV (reference sequence). The CDR3 is 21 amino acids. The CDR3 coding sequence is TGTGCCAGCAGTTTATCGCGCTGTGACAGGGCCCTACTCATGTGTGGAAACACCATATATTTT. The encoded protein is CASSLSRCDRALLMCGNTIYF.